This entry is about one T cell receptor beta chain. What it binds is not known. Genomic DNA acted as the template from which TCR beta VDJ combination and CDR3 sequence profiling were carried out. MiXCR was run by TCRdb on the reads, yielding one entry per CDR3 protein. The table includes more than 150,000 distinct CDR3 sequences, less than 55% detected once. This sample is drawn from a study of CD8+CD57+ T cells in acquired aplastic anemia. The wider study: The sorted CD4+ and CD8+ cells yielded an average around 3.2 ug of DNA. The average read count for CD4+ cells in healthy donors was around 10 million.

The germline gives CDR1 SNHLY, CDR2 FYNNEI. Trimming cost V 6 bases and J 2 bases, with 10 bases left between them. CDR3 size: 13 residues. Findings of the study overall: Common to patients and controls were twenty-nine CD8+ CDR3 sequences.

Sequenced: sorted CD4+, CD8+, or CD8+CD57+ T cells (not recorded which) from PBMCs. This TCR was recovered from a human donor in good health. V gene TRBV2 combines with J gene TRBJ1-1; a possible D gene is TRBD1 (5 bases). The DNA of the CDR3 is TGTGCCAGCAGGAGGGGAACCAACACTGAAGCTTTCTTT. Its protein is CASRRGTNTEAFF.